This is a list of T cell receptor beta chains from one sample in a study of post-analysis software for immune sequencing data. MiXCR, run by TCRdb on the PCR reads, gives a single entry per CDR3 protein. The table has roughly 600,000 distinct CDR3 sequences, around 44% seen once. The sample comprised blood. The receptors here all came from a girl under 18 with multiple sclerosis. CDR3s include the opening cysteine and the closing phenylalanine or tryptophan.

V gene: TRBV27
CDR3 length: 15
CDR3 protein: CASSSRTSGGNEQFF

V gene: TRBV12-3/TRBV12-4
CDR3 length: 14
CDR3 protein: CASRPITGPTEAFF

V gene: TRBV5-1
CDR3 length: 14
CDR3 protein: CASSRQVLDTEAFF

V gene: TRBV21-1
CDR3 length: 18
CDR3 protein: CASSKSGQAGELNTEAFF

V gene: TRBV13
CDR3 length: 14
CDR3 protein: CASSSPAVLYGYTF

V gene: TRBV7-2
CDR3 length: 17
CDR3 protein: CASSLWSGVSSTDTQYF

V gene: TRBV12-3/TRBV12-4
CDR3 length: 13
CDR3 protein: CASSADPSYEQYF

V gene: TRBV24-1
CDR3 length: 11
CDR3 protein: CATGGGYGYTF

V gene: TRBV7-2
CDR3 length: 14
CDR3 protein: CASSLSYESYEQYF

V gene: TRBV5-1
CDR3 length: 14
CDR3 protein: CASSSIDVNTEAFF

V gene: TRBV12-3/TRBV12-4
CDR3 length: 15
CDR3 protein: CASSVTGTANTEAFF

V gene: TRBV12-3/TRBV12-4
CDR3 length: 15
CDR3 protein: CASSLVSNSNQPQHF

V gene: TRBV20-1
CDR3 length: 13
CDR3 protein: CSASRGRRSEQFF

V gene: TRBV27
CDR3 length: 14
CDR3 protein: CASSFGGGGDTQYF

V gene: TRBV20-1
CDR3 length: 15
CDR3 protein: CSVGPTGEAKNIQYF

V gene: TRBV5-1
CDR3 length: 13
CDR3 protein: CASSPQGSYGYTF

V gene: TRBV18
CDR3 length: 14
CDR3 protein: CASSPRSQNQPQHF

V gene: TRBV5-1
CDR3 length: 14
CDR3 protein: CASSFSGGEETQYF

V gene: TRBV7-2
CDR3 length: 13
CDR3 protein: CASSFAEGSPQYF

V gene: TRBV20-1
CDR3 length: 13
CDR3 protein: CSASRQSGYEQYF

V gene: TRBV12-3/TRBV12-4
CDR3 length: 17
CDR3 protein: CASSLEGTSGLDYEQYF

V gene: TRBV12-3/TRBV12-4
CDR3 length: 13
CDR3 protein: CASRGSGRETQYF

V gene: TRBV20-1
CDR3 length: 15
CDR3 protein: CSATNPGLPSYKQYF

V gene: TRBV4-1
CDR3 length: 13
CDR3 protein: CASSQDRREGQYF

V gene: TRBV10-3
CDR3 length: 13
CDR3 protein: CAISEFESGKLFF

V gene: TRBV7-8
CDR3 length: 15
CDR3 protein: CASSLGTLSNQPQHF

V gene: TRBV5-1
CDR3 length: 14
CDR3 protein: CASSLAALPAGYTF

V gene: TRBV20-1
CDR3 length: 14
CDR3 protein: CSARLPGQTFEQYF

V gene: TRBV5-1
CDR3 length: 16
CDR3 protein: CASSLAPDRRYNEQFF

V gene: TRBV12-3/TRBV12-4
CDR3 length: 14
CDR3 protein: CASTLLVRADEQFF

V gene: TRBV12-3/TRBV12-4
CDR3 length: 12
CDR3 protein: CASSLRPETQYF

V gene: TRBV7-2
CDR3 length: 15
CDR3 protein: CASSLTGTGHYEQYF

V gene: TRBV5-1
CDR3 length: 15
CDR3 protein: CASSSTGQGNQPQHF

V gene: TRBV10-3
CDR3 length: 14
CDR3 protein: CAISEEDRGYEQYF

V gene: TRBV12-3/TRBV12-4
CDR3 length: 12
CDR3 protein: CASSSTGNEQYF

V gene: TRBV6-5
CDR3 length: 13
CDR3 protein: CASTTGSYNEQFF

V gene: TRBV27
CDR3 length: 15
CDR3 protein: CASSLRGLDADTQYF

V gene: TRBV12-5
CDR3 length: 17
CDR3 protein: CASGLVQGTRSSYEQYF

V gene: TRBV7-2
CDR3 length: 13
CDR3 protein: CASSRIAGAEQFF

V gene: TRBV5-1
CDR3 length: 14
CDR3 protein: CASSLAIGELRKFF

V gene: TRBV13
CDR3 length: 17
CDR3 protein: CASSSGDRAFMNTEAFF

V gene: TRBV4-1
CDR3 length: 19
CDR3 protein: CASSHMRGWGGISTDTQYF

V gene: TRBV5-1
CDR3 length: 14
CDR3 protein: CASSTNRGTGELFF

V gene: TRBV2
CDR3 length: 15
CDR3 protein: CASSEGTSHGNEQFF

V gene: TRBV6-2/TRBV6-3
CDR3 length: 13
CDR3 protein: CASRPQGNYGYTF

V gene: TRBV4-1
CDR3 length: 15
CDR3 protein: CASSQEWQGFSIQYF

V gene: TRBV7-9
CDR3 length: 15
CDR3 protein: CASSFRQGDTDTQYF

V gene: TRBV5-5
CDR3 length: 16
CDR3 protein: CASSLGPRTENQPQHF

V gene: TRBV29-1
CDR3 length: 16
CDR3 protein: CSVEGGVPSRSYGYTF

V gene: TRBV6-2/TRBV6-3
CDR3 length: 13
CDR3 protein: CASSYGSTQPQHF

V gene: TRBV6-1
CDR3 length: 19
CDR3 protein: CASSPWVGLGGRGNQPQHF

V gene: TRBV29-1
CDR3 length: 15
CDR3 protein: CSVEDLYGARNEQFF

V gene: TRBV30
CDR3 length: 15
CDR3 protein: CAWRQKDGFNYGYTF

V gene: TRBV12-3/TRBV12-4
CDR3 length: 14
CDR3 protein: CASKGRGLQETQYF

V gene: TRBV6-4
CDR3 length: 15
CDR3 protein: CASSGQAGGPDTQYF

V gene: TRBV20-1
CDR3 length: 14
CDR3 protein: CSASASGGPGTQYF

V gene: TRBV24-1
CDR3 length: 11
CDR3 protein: CATSESETQYF

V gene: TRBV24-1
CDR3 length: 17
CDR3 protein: CATSDLTDGGYTDTQYF

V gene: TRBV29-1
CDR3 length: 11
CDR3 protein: CSVVPVGGYTF